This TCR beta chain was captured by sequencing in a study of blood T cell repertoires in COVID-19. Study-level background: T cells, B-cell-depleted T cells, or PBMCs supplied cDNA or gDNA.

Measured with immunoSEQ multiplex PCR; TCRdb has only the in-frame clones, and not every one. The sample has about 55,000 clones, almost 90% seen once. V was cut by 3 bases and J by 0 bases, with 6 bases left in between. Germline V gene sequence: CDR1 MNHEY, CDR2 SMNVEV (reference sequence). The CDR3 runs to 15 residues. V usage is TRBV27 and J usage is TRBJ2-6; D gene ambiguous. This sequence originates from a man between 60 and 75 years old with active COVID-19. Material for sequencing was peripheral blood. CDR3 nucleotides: TGTGCCAGCAGTTTTCTCCGCTCTGGGGCCAACGTCCTGACTTTC. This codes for CASSFLRSGANVLTF.